The 27 T cell receptor beta chains below come from one sample, sequenced in a study of T cells expressing NK-cell markers. TCRdb processed the 5' RACE reads again and assigns one entry to each CDR3 protein, with no DNA. Here the sample table reports almost 450,000 distinct CDR3 sequences. What was sequenced was blood T cells: a sorted CD56 or NKG2C T cell subset, CD4+ or CD8+ T cells, or bulk PBMC T cells (not recorded which). Receptors originate from a woman aged 18-69 years in good health.

The chain recombines TRBV7-6 with TRBJ1-1; the D call of TRBD1 rests on TCRdb alone, since no DNA is present to check it. The V gene's germline CDR1 is SGHVS and CDR2 FNYEAQ. The CDR3 runs to 12 residues. CDR3 sequence reads: CASSWAQGEAFF.

This chain uses TRBV18 with TRBJ1-6; the TCRdb call, TRBD1, lacks DNA for checking. This CDR3 is 14 amino acids long. Per the germline V gene, CDR1 is KGHSH and CDR2 is LQKENI. The CDR3 is CASSLRTDNSPLHF.

The genes are TRBV15 and TRBJ2-1; TCRdb picks TRBD2, but there is no DNA to check that call. The CDR3 spans 15 residues. Germline V gives CDR1 LNHNV, CDR2 YYDKDF (reference sequence). The CDR3 sequence: CATSGRLAGYNEQFF.

The genes are TRBV20-1 and TRBJ2-5; TCRdb selects TRBD2, and the lack of DNA leaves this call unchecked. The CDR3 has 17 residues. Looked up from germline, CDR1 is DFQATT and CDR2 is SNEGSKA (reference sequence). CDR3 residues: CSASRGLAGGRKETQYF.

The genes are TRBV12-3 or TRBV12-4 and TRBJ1-1. This CDR3 region has 12 residues. The CDR3 region is CASSLMDTEAFF.

The CDR3 here is CATSRVNRGDGEAFF. The chain is built from TRBV15 and TRBJ1-1; TCRdb names TRBD1, which stays unverified in the absence of DNA. The CDR3 runs 15 residues. Per the germline V gene, CDR1 is LNHNV and CDR2 is YYDKDF (reference sequence).

This chain uses TRBV29-1 with TRBJ1-2; the D call from TCRdb, TRBD1, cannot be confirmed without DNA. CDR1 is SQVTM and CDR2 is ANQGSEA in the germline V gene. This CDR3 has 13 residues. This CDR3 is CSVSTGVSYGYTF.

The V and J genes are TRBV29-1 and TRBJ2-1; checking the TCRdb D call of TRBD1 is not possible without DNA. Germline V lookup: CDR1 SQVTM, CDR2 ANQGSEA. This CDR3 spans 11 amino acids. CDR3 loop: CSVRTASEQFF.

The chain employs TRBV7-2 and TRBJ2-2. Per germline, CDR1 SGHTA and CDR2 FQGNSA. This CDR3 contains 14 residues. This chain's CDR3 is CASSLVSVAGELFF.

The chain uses TRBV20-1 and TRBJ1-1. Germline values: CDR1 DFQATT, CDR2 SNEGSKA (reference sequence). This CDR3 has 14 residues. The CDR3 protein is CSASVDGRTTEAFF.

This chain uses TRBV24-1 with TRBJ2-5; TCRdb lists TRBD1, though no DNA is available to test this call. The CDR3 is 14 amino acids. From germline, CDR1 is KGHDR and CDR2 SFDVKD. CDR3 region: CATSDPRQQETQYF.

The chain links TRBV12-3 or TRBV12-4 to TRBJ2-1; the D gene TCRdb calls, TRBD1, cannot be checked with no DNA. This CDR3 spans 15 amino acids. CDR3 sequence reads: CASSLGRGDANEQFF.

The rearrangement uses TRBV20-1 and TRBJ1-2. CDR1 DFQATT and CDR2 SNEGSKA come from the germline V gene (reference sequence). The length of the CDR3 is 14 residues. CDR3 amino acids: CSARDPDRKYGYTF.

The chain carries TRBV7-3 and TRBJ2-1; TCRdb designates TRBD2, a call that cannot be tested without DNA. CDR1 is SGHTA, CDR2 FQGTGA, per germline. The CDR3 runs 15 residues. CDR3 sequence reads: CASSLTAVGLTEQFF.

The chain employs TRBV30 and TRBJ2-7; TCRdb's assignment of TRBD2 cannot be checked, as there is no DNA. The CDR3 is 15 residues long. The germline V gene has CDR1 GTSNPN and CDR2 SVGIG (reference sequence). CDR3 in amino acids: CAWRGPWTSSYEQYF.

The chain joins TRBV7-7 to TRBJ2-1; absent DNA, TCRdb's TRBD1 call cannot be checked. Germline V gene lookup returns CDR1 SSHAT and CDR2 FNYEAQ (reference sequence). The CDR3 is 13 residues long. The CDR3 loop is CASSWTGKGEQFF.

The chain links TRBV12-3 or TRBV12-4 to TRBJ2-1; there is no DNA to check the TCRdb D call of TRBD2. The CDR3 length is 16 residues. CDR3: CASSPRVAGNYNEQFF.

The gene calls are TRBV28 and TRBJ1-6; TCRdb indicates TRBD1, and absent DNA this call remains unverified. Germline V gene sequence: CDR1 MDHEN, CDR2 SYDVKM. This CDR3 region has 17 residues. The CDR3 region is CASSFPYPTEYNSPLHF.

The chain has TRBV11-1 and TRBJ2-1; TCRdb selects TRBD2, and the lack of DNA leaves this call unchecked. The germline gives CDR1 SGHAT, CDR2 FQDESV (reference sequence). This CDR3 contains 16 residues. The CDR3 is CASRAPGGYSYNEQFF.

The genes are TRBV12-3 or TRBV12-4 and TRBJ2-5; the D call of TRBD1 rests on TCRdb alone, since no DNA is present to check it. The CDR3 is 14 residues long. This CDR3 is CASSPGVPWETQYF.

The rearrangement joins TRBV3-1 to TRBJ2-7. Germline CDR1 LGHDT, CDR2 YNNKEL (reference sequence). The CDR3 covers 14 residues. CDR3 region: CASSHWGNSYEQYF.

The chain has TRBV20-1 and TRBJ2-1; TCRdb picks TRBD1, but there is no DNA to check that call. The CDR3 loop spans 13 amino acids. Germline CDR1 DFQATT, CDR2 SNEGSKA (reference sequence). CDR3: CSASDRVLGEQFF.

The V gene is TRBV9, the J gene TRBJ1-3; TCRdb calls TRBD1, which cannot be checked without DNA. This CDR3 has 16 amino acids. In germline, CDR1 is SGDLS, CDR2 YYNGEE. The CDR3 sequence: CASSVAGAARGNTIYF.

This sequence joins TRBV5-1 and TRBJ1-6; absent DNA, TCRdb's TRBD1 call cannot be checked. This CDR3 has 16 residues. The germline gives CDR1 SGHRS, CDR2 YFSETQ. CDR3 protein: CASSLTGGGYNSPLHF.

The rearrangement joins TRBV12-3 or TRBV12-4 to TRBJ1-4; TCRdb selects TRBD1, and the lack of DNA leaves this call unchecked. The CDR3 consists of 14 residues. The CDR3: CASTTGGVNEKLFF.

The rearrangement joins TRBV5-1 to TRBJ2-5; the TRBD1 assignment by TCRdb is unverifiable without DNA. CDR3 size: 14 residues. The germline CDR1 and CDR2 sequences are SGHRS and YFSETQ. CDR3 amino acids: CASREGVPGETQYF. Full variable domain (rest looked up from reference TRBV5-1 and TRBJ2-5): KAGVTQTPRYLIKTRGQQVTLSCSPISGHRSVSWYQQTPGQGLQFLFEYFSETQRNKGNFPGRFSGRQFSNSRSEMNVSTLELGDSALYLCASREGVPGETQYFGPGTRLLVL.

This chain connects TRBV5-1 to TRBJ2-1; there is no DNA to check the TCRdb D call of TRBD2. This CDR3 region has 15 residues. The germline CDR1 and CDR2 sequences are SGHRS and YFSETQ. CDR3 amino acids: CASSGLAGRYNEQFF.